This T cell receptor (beta chain) derives from a study of blood T cell repertoires in COVID-19 (TCRdb year 2020). Background on the whole study: Collaborator samples came from the United States, Italy and Spain and covered acute and convalescent phases of COVID-19. The prospective study material was composed of cDNA or gDNA derived from T cells, B-cell-depleted T cells, or PBMCs. Deeply sampled blood TCRbeta repertoires from subjects exposed to, actively infected with, or recovered from COVID-19 were included in the dataset. The repertoires were made available in a free public database intended to serve as a resource for research on the immune response to SARS-CoV-2. The samples were drawn from the first 160 participants of the ongoing ImmuneRACE study and from under 1,500 subjects provided by 6 global collaborators. Sample metadata almost always included a de-identified subject ID, COVID-19 status, age in years and sex. Where available, HLA class I and class II types were taken from metadata supplied by the sample provider and were not determined by assay-based typing. On the study overall, not on this receptor specifically: The quantity of clinical and demographic metadata differed by source and by participant and was supplied without curation.

With regard to this clone: Which antigen it targets is not known. No base-level quality is on record; no much larger clone is a single base apart.

Collaborating institutions collected whole blood in K2EDTA tubes following their own protocols. For TCRbeta analysis, collaborator samples were shipped as frozen whole blood, as isolated PBMCs, or as DNA extracted from either sample type. CDR1 KGHSH and CDR2 LQKENI were looked up in the germline V gene. The junction shows trimming of 3 bases on V and 6 bases on J, plus 17 bases between the germline ends. Including cysteine and phenylalanine, the CDR3 has 16 amino acids. The DNA shown is the 48-base CDR3, in frame from base 1. TCRbeta CDR3 regions were amplified from genomic DNA using the immunoSEQ Assay, a bias-controlled multiplex PCR. In the source study's methods: The number of nucleated cells in each sample was estimated by amplification of reference gene primers within the assay. To quantify the absolute abundance of each unique TCRbeta CDR3 rearrangement, sequence reads were collapsed and filtered. Productive Simpson clonality was computed per sample as the square root of Simpson's diversity index over productive rearrangements. TCRdb stores this immuneACCESS table with in-frame sequences only. Part of the clones is absent; in the studies checked, under half of the shortfall reflects unresolved V genes, and no reason is known for the rest. The V and J calls and clone size come from that table; D and trimming were worked out from the DNA. The sample table shows approximately 400,000 clones, and roughly 90% are seen once. The ten largest clones add up to around 1.3% of the sample.

The chain is encoded by TRBV18 joined to TRBJ1-4; TRBD1 is perhaps the D gene, given 5 matching bases. The source is a man aged 35-49 years with acute or convalescent COVID-19. Material: peripheral blood. CDR3 region: CASSPRRGAPDEKLFF. The DNA reads as follows: TGTGCCAGCTCACCTCGACGTGGGGCACCGGATGAAAAACTGTTTTTT.